The entry that follows covers one TCR beta chain sequence. The target antigen is unknown. The data are from a study of T cell responses to AZD1222 COVID-19 vaccine. Profiling relied on immunoSEQ multiplex PCR, and the TCRdb table lists in-frame clones only, not all of them. The repertoire holds about 35,000 clones, with over 75% as singletons. Study observations and caveats: Just six AZD1222 recipients tested seropositive at baseline.

V dropped 3 bases and J dropped 4 bases, with 12 bases sitting between them. CDR1 SQVTM and CDR2 ANQGSEA come from the germline V gene. The CDR3 length is 13 residues. The chain uses TRBV29-1 and TRBJ1-2; D is undetermined. The material sequenced was peripheral blood, taken 28 days after the second AZD1222 dose. This TCR was recovered from an adult who received the AZD1222 COVID-19 vaccine. In DNA, the CDR3 is TGCAGCGTTGAGCGTTTCGAGGGCTATGGCTACACCTTC. It yields the protein CSVERFEGYGYTF.